This TCR beta chain was identified during a study of blood T cell repertoires in COVID-19. The wider study: Samples taken during acute and convalescent COVID-19 were collected in the United States, Italy and Spain. PBMCs, B-cell-depleted T cells, or T cells provided the cDNA or gDNA that made up the material.

The germline V gene encodes CDR1 SGHVS and CDR2 FNYEAQ. The ends lost 6 bases at V and 2 bases at J; junction bases unmatched: 16. The CDR3 consists of 18 residues. TCRdb's table, derived via immunoSEQ multiplex PCR, lists solely in-frame clones and lacks some. Of about 200,000 clones listed, more than 65% were seen once; the top ten hold approximately 8%. The chain recombines TRBV7-6 with TRBJ2-3, with TRBD2 matching over 8 bases. The clonotype originates from a woman aged 80 or older with acute or convalescent COVID-19. Sequencing was carried out using peripheral blood. The CDR3 region has the DNA TGTGCCAGCAGACCCTCAAGACACGTGCGGGGGGCCACAGATACGCAGTATTTT. Translated, it gives CASRPSRHVRGATDTQYF. Drawing the rest from reference TRBV7-6 and TRBJ2-3, the complete variable domain is GAGVSQSPRYKVTKRGQDVALRCDPISGHVSLYWYRQALGQGPEFLTYFNYEAQQDKSGLPNDRFSAERPEGSISTLTIQRTEQRDSAMYRCASRPSRHVRGATDTQYFGPGTRLTVL.